The clone carrying this T cell receptor (beta chain) was observed many times. This sample stems from a study of early T cells in non-severe SARS-CoV-2 infection. Study in general: Investigators sequenced bulk RNA drawn from unsorted whole blood, and chains remained unpaired.

TCRdb re-called the 5' RACE reads through MiXCR, storing one row per CDR3 protein. The table records fewer than 80,000 distinct CDR3 sequences, 4.6% of them present only once. The source of this sequence is an adult who was a healthcare worker with PCR-confirmed SARS-CoV-2 infection or an uninfected control (not recorded which). The donor label of this sample is uncertain. The sequenced sample was whole blood, obtained at baseline.

Written as DNA, the CDR3 is TGTGCCAGCAGCGAACAGGGACAAGAGACCCAGTACTTC. This codes for CASSEQGQETQYF. The chain couples TRBV9 to TRBJ2-5; possibly TRBD1 for D (6 bases). The V end was cut by 3 bases, the J end by 2 bases, with 8 bases between. In germline, CDR1 is SGDLS, CDR2 YYNGEE. This CDR3 spans 13 amino acids.